This is a list of T cell receptor beta chains from one sample in a study of response to subunit inactivated influenza vaccine. TCRdb independently ran MiXCR on the RT-PCR reads; one entry per CDR3 protein. Altogether roughly 710,000 distinct CDR3 sequences are present, around 15% being singletons, with the ten largest covering 7.6%. The starting material was PBMCs from blood, obtained 14 to 15 days before vaccination. The receptors shown here come from a man aged 45-65 years who received an inactivated influenza vaccine. Both conserved end residues are part of each CDR3. The D gene is left open where the match is weak. Rows may omit the clone size; those that give it use once, few, many or a size class.

j_gene	abundance	v_gene	d_gene	CDR3nt	CDR3aa
TRBJ2-7	few	TRBV6-2/TRBV6-3	-	TGTGCCAGCAGCTCCCCGCTAGCCCTCTACGAGCAGTACTTC	CASSSPLALYEQYF
TRBJ2-7	many	TRBV10-3	-	TGTGCCATCAGTGATAGGGGCCCCTACGAGCAGTACTTC	CAISDRGPYEQYF
TRBJ1-2	many	TRBV10-3	-	TGTGCCATCAGTGAGTCCGCAGGCTACAGCTATGGCTACACCTTC	CAISESAGYSYGYTF
TRBJ1-3	-	TRBV30	-	TGTGCCTGGAAATCCAAGGGGGGAAACACCATATATTTT	CAWKSKGGNTIYF
TRBJ2-5	many	TRBV7-2	TRBD1	TGTGCCAGCAACCGGGACAGACAAGAGACCCAGTACTTC	CASNRDRQETQYF
TRBJ2-5	-	TRBV7-8	-	TGTGCCAGCAGCACCAGGGGGGGGAGCCCGTACCAAGAGACCCAGTACTTC	CASSTRGGSPYQETQYF
TRBJ2-6	few	TRBV24-1	-	TGTGCCACCAGTGGGGGGCCTGGGGCCAACGTCCTGACTTTC	CATSGGPGANVLTF
TRBJ1-6	-	TRBV15	TRBD1	TGTGCCACCAGCAGAGAGACAGGACAGGGGGTTTCACCCCTCCACTTT	CATSRETGQGVSPLHF
TRBJ2-7	many	TRBV3-1	TRBD1	TGTGCCAGCAGCCAAGGACAGGGGATCTCCTACGAGCAGTACTTC	CASSQGQGISYEQYF
TRBJ1-1	-	TRBV7-2	TRBD1	TGTGCCAGCAGCCCTAACTACAGGGGCACTGAAGCTTTCTTT	CASSPNYRGTEAFF
TRBJ2-1	-	TRBV7-8	TRBD2	TGTGCCAGCAGCATCGTAGCGGGGGGGCAATACAATGAGCAGTTCTTC	CASSIVAGGQYNEQFF
TRBJ2-7	few	TRBV4-2	TRBD1	TGTGCCAGCAGCCAAGCCGGACAGGGGGCGGGAGAGCAGTACTTC	CASSQAGQGAGEQYF
TRBJ1-2	few	TRBV7-9	-	TGTGCCAGCAGCTTAGTGCTGGTAGGTGGCTACACCTTC	CASSLVLVGGYTF
TRBJ2-3	-	TRBV12-3/TRBV12-4	-	TGTGCCAGCTCCAGCCGGGATGTAACAGATACGCAGTATTTT	CASSSRDVTDTQYF
TRBJ2-3	few	TRBV24-1	TRBD2	TGTGCCACCAGTGATCCCGGACTAGCGGGAGTGGGAGATACGCAGTATTTT	CATSDPGLAGVGDTQYF
TRBJ2-5	few	TRBV11-2	-	TGTGCCAGCGCCCAGTTGACCGGGGAGACCCAGTACTTC	CASAQLTGETQYF
TRBJ2-2	-	TRBV28	-	TGTGCCAGCAGCCCGTTCCCCACAAACACCGGGGAGCTGTTTTTT	CASSPFPTNTGELFF
TRBJ2-3	-	TRBV20-1	-	TGCAGTGCTAGAGCAGCAGCCCCTTACACAGATACGCAGTATTTT	CSARAAAPYTDTQYF
TRBJ2-7	-	TRBV2	-	TGTGCCAGCAGTGAAGCCGCCTACGAGCAGTACTTC	CASSEAAYEQYF
TRBJ1-6	few	TRBV9	-	TGTGCCAGCAGCGTAGGTTGGAGCAATTCACCCCTCCACTTT	CASSVGWSNSPLHF
TRBJ2-3	few	TRBV5-1	-	TGCGCCAGCAATATGGCAGATACGCAGTATTTT	CASNMADTQYF
TRBJ2-5	few	TRBV11-2	-	TGTGCCAGCAGTTTGCCGGCCAGGGGAGAGACCCAGTACTTC	CASSLPARGETQYF
TRBJ1-2	-	TRBV6-5	TRBD1	TGTGCCAGCAAGGACAGGGGTCATGGCTACACCTTC	CASKDRGHGYTF
TRBJ1-3	-	TRBV6-2/TRBV6-3	-	TGTGCCAGCAGACAGGGACGATTGATCAGCTCTGGAAACACCATATATTTT	CASRQGRLISSGNTIYF
TRBJ2-1	few	TRBV21-1	-	TGTGCCAGCAGCAAAGCGCCGAGGGAGGAGGGTGAGCAGTTCTTC	CASSKAPREEGEQFF
TRBJ2-5	few	TRBV12-3/TRBV12-4	-	TGTGCCAGCAGCTCCAGACAAGTCCAAGAGACCCAGTACTTC	CASSSRQVQETQYF
TRBJ2-1	few	TRBV4-3	-	TGCGCCAGCAGCCAGGCATCGGACATCTACAATGAGCAGTTCTTC	CASSQASDIYNEQFF
TRBJ1-4	many	TRBV6-1	TRBD1	TGTGCCAGCACCTGGGACAGGGAGAATGAAAAACTGTTTTTT	CASTWDRENEKLFF
TRBJ2-7	few	TRBV20-1	-	TGCAGTGCCCGGCTAGCCAAGGAGCAGTACTTC	CSARLAKEQYF
TRBJ1-6	many	TRBV12-3/TRBV12-4	TRBD1	TGTGCCAGCACAACAGGGGGGCAATCACCCCTCCACTTT	CASTTGGQSPLHF
TRBJ2-7	-	TRBV5-1	-	TGCGCCAGCAGCATCGATGCCCGCCAAGCCTACGAGCAGTACTTC	CASSIDARQAYEQYF
TRBJ1-3	few	TRBV2	-	TGTGCCAGCCAGGGGTCTGTCTCTGGAAACACCATATATTTT	CASQGSVSGNTIYF
TRBJ1-5	few	TRBV20-1	TRBD1	TGCAGTGTTAGACAGGGTAGCAATCAGCCCCAGCATTTT	CSVRQGSNQPQHF
TRBJ2-1	-	TRBV29-1	-	TGCAGCGGAATCGACCTCTCCTACAATGAGCAGTTCTTC	CSGIDLSYNEQFF
TRBJ2-2	once	TRBV20-1	-	TGCAGTGCTCAGGCAATCGATAGTACCGGGGAGCTGTTTTTT	CSAQAIDSTGELFF
TRBJ1-5	few	TRBV20-1	-	TGCAGTGCTAGCCCGGGAGGTCAGCCCCAGCATTTT	CSASPGGQPQHF
TRBJ2-1	few	TRBV10-3	TRBD1	TGTGCCATCAGTGATCAAGAGACAGGGGGCTTTTCCTACAATGAGCAGTTCTTC	CAISDQETGGFSYNEQFF
TRBJ1-1	-	TRBV29-1	-	TGCAGCGTCACCCAGGGCGCCGACACTGAAGCTTTCTTT	CSVTQGADTEAFF
TRBJ2-1	-	TRBV7-9	-	TGTGCCAGCAGCTTAGCGACTAGTATGGACAATGAGCAGTTCTTC	CASSLATSMDNEQFF
TRBJ2-7	-	TRBV19	TRBD2	TGTGCCAGTAGTATTGGCGGGAGCCAAACCTACGAGCAGTACTTC	CASSIGGSQTYEQYF
TRBJ1-1	many	TRBV12-3/TRBV12-4	-	TGTGCCAGCAGTTTTGGGTGGGGGACTGAAGCTTTCTTT	CASSFGWGTEAFF
TRBJ1-2	-	TRBV5-1	-	TGCGCCAGCAGCTTGGAGGCAGGCAGTAGACAAGGCTACACCTTC	CASSLEAGSRQGYTF
TRBJ2-7	-	TRBV5-1	TRBD1	TGCGCCAGCAGCTTGCCCGGGACAGGGCTCTACGAGCAGTACTTC	CASSLPGTGLYEQYF
TRBJ2-2	-	TRBV12-3/TRBV12-4	-	TGTGCCAGCAGGCCAGGGTATGACACCGGGGAGCTGTTTTTT	CASRPGYDTGELFF
TRBJ2-1	-	TRBV6-1	TRBD2	TGTGCCAGCACTCCGAGCGGGGAACATGAGCAGTTCTTC	CASTPSGEHEQFF
TRBJ2-7	-	TRBV4-1	-	TGCGCCAGCAGCCCACTTATAAATACCAGGGGCTACGAGCAGTACTTC	CASSPLINTRGYEQYF
TRBJ2-2	-	TRBV12-3/TRBV12-4	-	TGTGCCAGCACCCTCGGTTTTATCCCAAACACCGGGGAGCTGTTTTTT	CASTLGFIPNTGELFF
TRBJ1-6	-	TRBV20-1	-	TGCAGTGCTAGAGGAGCCCATAATTCACCCCTCCACTTT	CSARGAHNSPLHF
TRBJ2-2	-	TRBV6-1	TRBD1	TGTGCCAGTCGAAACCCCGGGACAGGGAGTTCCGGGGAGCTGTTTTTT	CASRNPGTGSSGELFF
TRBJ2-5	-	TRBV3-1	-	TGTGCCAGCAGCCAAGGGACAGGGAGGGCCTACCTTGGGACCCAGTACTTC	CASSQGTGRAYLGTQYF
TRBJ2-1	-	TRBV7-2	TRBD2	TGTGCCAGCAGCTTAGCTAGCGGGAGGTTCAATGAGCAGTTCTTC	CASSLASGRFNEQFF
TRBJ1-3	-	TRBV20-1	-	TGCAGTGCTCGGGGCCCAGGGAACACCATATATTTT	CSARGPGNTIYF
TRBJ1-5	many	TRBV20-1	-	TGCAGTGCTAGAGTGGCAGTCAATCAGCCCCAGCATTTT	CSARVAVNQPQHF
TRBJ2-1	few	TRBV29-1	-	TGCAGCGTTGAAGACAATCTTGGGACAACTTCCTCCTACAATGAGCAGTTCTTC	CSVEDNLGTTSSYNEQFF